This is a list of T cell receptor beta chains from one sample in a study of blood T cells in healthy people across ages. TCRdb re-analysed the 5' RACE reads in MiXCR, keeping a single row per CDR3 protein. Among around 580,000 distinct CDR3 sequences listed, roughly 48% were seen once. The sample consisted of blood. Receptors were obtained from a man older than 75 in good health. The CDR3 runs from the conserved cysteine through the conserved F or W. The D gene is left open where the match is weak. Not all rows give a size; the values are once, few, many and, for expanded clones, a class.

v_gene	j_gene	abundance	d_gene	CDR3nt	CDR3aa
TRBV12-3/TRBV12-4	TRBJ2-7	NA	NA	TGTGCCAGCAGTTGGGACTCCTCCTCCGAGCAGTACTTC	CASSWDSSSEQYF
TRBV2	TRBJ1-6	NA	TRBD1	TGTGCCAGCAGTGAACGCAGGGGGCGGAATAATTCACCCCTCCACTTT	CASSERRGRNNSPLHF
TRBV7-9	TRBJ2-3	NA	NA	TGTGCCAGCAGCTTCAGGGGATCTGGCACAGATACGCAGTATTTT	CASSFRGSGTDTQYF
TRBV20-1	TRBJ1-2	NA	NA	TGCAGTGCTGACTCCCCCGTCCCTACTAACTATGGCTACACCTTC	CSADSPVPTNYGYTF
TRBV9	TRBJ2-1	NA	NA	TGTGCCAGCAGAGGTGACGGGGGTGGCAATGAGCAGTTCTTC	CASRGDGGGNEQFF
TRBV3-1	TRBJ2-3	many	NA	TGTGCCAGCAGCCAAGTCCACGGGGAGGCAGGAGATACGCAGTATTTT	CASSQVHGEAGDTQYF
TRBV14	TRBJ2-5	few	NA	TGTGCCAGCAGCCGGAAATTACAGGGAGTTGGAGAGACCCAGTACTTC	CASSRKLQGVGETQYF
TRBV27	TRBJ2-3	few	NA	TGTGCCAGCAGTTTATCCGGCACGACAGATACGCAGTATTTT	CASSLSGTTDTQYF
TRBV6-2/TRBV6-3	TRBJ2-1	NA	NA	TGTGCCAGCAGTTACTACGGGGGAAATGAGCAGTTCTTC	CASSYYGGNEQFF
TRBV7-9	TRBJ2-7	NA	NA	TGTGCCAGCAGCCCACCTATAGTAATTGGCGAGCAGTACTTC	CASSPPIVIGEQYF
TRBV6-2/TRBV6-3	TRBJ2-1	few	TRBD2	TGTGCCAGCAGGGCCTCCGCAGCGGGAGGGTCTAAGCAGTTCTTC	CASRASAAGGSKQFF
TRBV7-2	TRBJ2-5	NA	NA	TGTGCCAGCCTCCGGGCGGGATTAGAGACCCAGTACTTC	CASLRAGLETQYF
TRBV2	TRBJ2-5	NA	NA	TGTGCCAGCAAACCTGACGGGGGAGAGACCCAGTACTTC	CASKPDGGETQYF
TRBV18	TRBJ2-7	NA	NA	TGTGCCAGCTCACCTCTAGTCGGTGCCTACGAGCAGTACTTC	CASSPLVGAYEQYF
TRBV6-2/TRBV6-3	TRBJ2-3	once	TRBD2	TGTGCCACAGTAAGCGGGGGGGCAGAAGATACGCAGTATTTT	CATVSGGAEDTQYF
TRBV20-1	TRBJ2-5	NA	NA	TGCAGTGCTAGTCGGACCACACAAGAGACCCAGTACTTC	CSASRTTQETQYF
TRBV24-1	TRBJ2-3	few	NA	TGTGCCACCAGTCCTGGGCGGGAAGATACGCAGTATTTT	CATSPGREDTQYF
TRBV15	TRBJ1-5	NA	TRBD1	TGTGCCACCAGCCCCCGGACAGGGTTCAGCAATCAGCCCCAGCATTTT	CATSPRTGFSNQPQHF
TRBV4-1	TRBJ1-1	few	NA	TGCGCCAGCAGCCAGCCCCCGGGCAACACTGAAGCTTTCTTT	CASSQPPGNTEAFF
TRBV12-3/TRBV12-4	TRBJ2-5	NA	TRBD1	TGTGCCAGCAGTTTCTCCGGGACAGGGGCGAAAGAGACCCAGTACTTC	CASSFSGTGAKETQYF
TRBV30	TRBJ2-4	NA	NA	TGTGCCTGGAGTCAACGGGACCTGAGGAGGCAGTACTTC	CAWSQRDLRRQYF
TRBV12-3/TRBV12-4	TRBJ1-6	NA	NA	TGTGCCAGCAGTTGGGGCAGTAATAATTCACCCCTCCACTTT	CASSWGSNNSPLHF
TRBV5-1	TRBJ1-4	NA	NA	TGCGCCAGCAGCTGGAACGGGGTTCCTAATGAAAAACTGTTTTTT	CASSWNGVPNEKLFF
TRBV27	TRBJ2-3	NA	NA	TGTGCCAGCAGTTCCCTGAGGGCCACAGATACGCAGTATTTT	CASSSLRATDTQYF
TRBV11-2	TRBJ2-7	NA	NA	TGTGCCAGCAGCTTATATGGGGGCCCCCAAGAGACCTACGAGCAGTACTTC	CASSLYGGPQETYEQYF
TRBV6-6	TRBJ1-2	many	TRBD1	TGTGCCAGCGGCGAACCCGACAGGGCGGACTACACCTTC	CASGEPDRADYTF
TRBV6-2/TRBV6-3	TRBJ1-5	few	TRBD1	TGTGCCAGCAGTTACCCAAACGGACAGGCCCGAAATCAGCCCCAGCATTTT	CASSYPNGQARNQPQHF
TRBV29-1	TRBJ2-5	NA	NA	TGCAGCGTTGAAGTACAGGGAGAGACCCAGTACTTC	CSVEVQGETQYF
TRBV7-9	TRBJ1-2	NA	NA	TGTGCCAGCAGCCCAGACAGGAGAATGGGCTACACCTTC	CASSPDRRMGYTF
TRBV12-3/TRBV12-4	TRBJ1-2	few	TRBD1	TGTGCCAGCAGTCCAAGGACAGGGAGCTATGGCTACACCTTC	CASSPRTGSYGYTF
TRBV20-1	TRBJ1-4	NA	TRBD1	TGCAGTGCTAGACTCGGGACAGGGGGAGAAAAACTGTTTTTT	CSARLGTGGEKLFF
TRBV7-2	TRBJ1-2	NA	NA	TGTGCCAGCAGCTTACGATCCGGGTTATATGGCTACACCTTC	CASSLRSGLYGYTF
TRBV5-6	TRBJ2-3	NA	TRBD2	TGTGCCAGCAGCTTCGGTGAGCGGGGGGGTACGCAGTATTTT	CASSFGERGGTQYF
TRBV20-1	TRBJ2-1	NA	NA	TGCAGTGCAGAGGGGGGGGCATACAATGAGCAGTTCTTC	CSAEGGAYNEQFF
TRBV25-1	TRBJ2-7	NA	NA	TGTGCCAGCAGTGAATTCGGGAGCTCCTACGAGCAGTACTTC	CASSEFGSSYEQYF
TRBV6-6	TRBJ1-4	few	NA	TGTGCCAGCAGTGCACACAGTGTAACTAATGAAAAACTGTTTTTT	CASSAHSVTNEKLFF
TRBV4-3	TRBJ2-3	many	NA	TGCGCCAGCAGCCCTGGGGGGGCAGGAGATACGCAGTATTTT	CASSPGGAGDTQYF
TRBV7-9	TRBJ1-2	many	NA	TGTGCCAGCAGCTTAGCGGGTAGGGGGTATATGGATGGCTACACCTTC	CASSLAGRGYMDGYTF
TRBV6-5	TRBJ2-7	many	NA	TGTGCCAGCAGCCCCAACGACTTCTACGAGCAGTACTTC	CASSPNDFYEQYF
TRBV20-1	TRBJ2-3	NA	TRBD2	TGCAGTGCGTGTAGCGGGACCACAGATACGCAGTATTTT	CSACSGTTDTQYF
TRBV20-1	TRBJ2-4	NA	NA	TGCAGTGCTAACCTAGGGGGTCTACCGTACTTC	CSANLGGLPYF
TRBV10-3	TRBJ2-7	NA	TRBD1	TGTGCCATCATCGGACAGGGGATGAACGAGCAGTACTTC	CAIIGQGMNEQYF
TRBV7-9	TRBJ2-3	few	NA	TGTGCCAGCAGCTTCCCGGGGGGCGCAGATACGCAGTATTTT	CASSFPGGADTQYF
TRBV20-1	TRBJ2-5	NA	TRBD1	TGCAGTGCTAGAAGACAGGGGAAATTAGAGACCCAGTACTTC	CSARRQGKLETQYF
TRBV7-8	TRBJ2-1	NA	NA	TGTGCCAGCAGCCCTACGACACGTTCCTACAATGAGCAGTTCTTC	CASSPTTRSYNEQFF
TRBV4-2	TRBJ2-3	NA	TRBD2	TGTGCCAGCAGCCAAGTTGCTAGCGGGAGGGCCGTTGATACGCAGTATTTT	CASSQVASGRAVDTQYF
TRBV25-1	TRBJ1-1	NA	TRBD1	TGTGCCAGCAGTGAAAGGGACAGAGGCACTGAAGCTTTCTTT	CASSERDRGTEAFF
TRBV29-1	TRBJ2-6	many	NA	TGCAGCGTTACAGGTTACTCTGGGGCCAACGTCCTGACTTTC	CSVTGYSGANVLTF
TRBV20-1	TRBJ2-1	NA	TRBD2	TGCAGTGCCCTAGAGGCGGGGGGGTACTCCTACAATGAGCAGTTCTTC	CSALEAGGYSYNEQFF
TRBV24-1	TRBJ2-3	few	NA	TGTGCCACCAGTGACAGCAGCGCAGATACGCAGTATTTT	CATSDSSADTQYF
TRBV7-2	TRBJ1-2	few	NA	TGTGCCAGCAATCAGATATATGGCTACACCTTC	CASNQIYGYTF
TRBV7-2	TRBJ1-1	NA	NA	TGTGCCGGCAGCGAGATGGCGAACACTGAAGCTTTCTTT	CAGSEMANTEAFF
TRBV6-5	TRBJ1-2	many	NA	TGTGCCAGCAGTTATGGGCGGGAACTCAGCGGCTACACCTTC	CASSYGRELSGYTF
TRBV20-1	TRBJ2-4	NA	TRBD1	TGCAGTGCTAGTGAGGACAGGGCGAACATTCAGTACTTC	CSASEDRANIQYF
TRBV20-1	TRBJ2-3	once	NA	TGCAGTGCTAGGATCCTAACAGATACGCAGTATTTT	CSARILTDTQYF